This entry features one T cell receptor (beta chain) sequence. The data belong to a study of T cell changes during pregnancy in multiple sclerosis. The V and J ends lost 0 bases and 2 bases respectively, with 9 bases between them. Germline loops: CDR1 SGHDT, CDR2 YYEEEE. The CDR3 runs to 14 residues. TCRdb's table, derived via immunoSEQ multiplex PCR, lists solely in-frame clones and lacks some. This sample has roughly 32,000 clones, with 75% to 95% found just once. This specimen consisted of CD8+ T cells from peripheral blood mononuclear cells, obtained in the second trimester of pregnancy. The V gene is TRBV5-6, the J gene TRBJ2-7, with D tentatively TRBD1 (6 bases). This receptor was identified in a female donor in good health, enrolled as a control in a pregnancy study. CDR3 protein: CASSLATGTYEQYF. The DNA for the CDR3 is TGTGCCAGCAGCTTGGCTACAGGGACCTACGAGCAGTACTTC.